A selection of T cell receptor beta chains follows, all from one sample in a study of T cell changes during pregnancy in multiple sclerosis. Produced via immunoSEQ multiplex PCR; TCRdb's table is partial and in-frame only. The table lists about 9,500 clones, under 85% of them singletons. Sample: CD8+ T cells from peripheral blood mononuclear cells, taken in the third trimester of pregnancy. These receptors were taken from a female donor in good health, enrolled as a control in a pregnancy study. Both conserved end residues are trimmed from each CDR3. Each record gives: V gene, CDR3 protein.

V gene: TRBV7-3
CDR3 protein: ASSLTRGQANTEAF

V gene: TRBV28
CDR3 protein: ASRPGRGSGNTIY

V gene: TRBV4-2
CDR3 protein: ASSQEGRGLNTEAF

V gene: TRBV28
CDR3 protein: ASSLEGPGKRSYEQY

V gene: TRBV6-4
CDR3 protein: ASSERESDTQY

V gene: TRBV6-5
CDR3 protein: ASSSTRGGTEAF

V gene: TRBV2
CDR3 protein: ASSLRVLAGASGELF

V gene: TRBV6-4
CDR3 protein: ASSHRGDEDEQF

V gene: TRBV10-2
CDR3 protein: ASSPGQGTYNEQF

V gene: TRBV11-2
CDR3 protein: ASSLEGAGAYEQY

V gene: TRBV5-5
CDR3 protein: ASSFEGGKEKLF

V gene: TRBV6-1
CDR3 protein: ASSETSGGSYEQY

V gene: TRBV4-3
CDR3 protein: ASSQGTSGGLDTQY

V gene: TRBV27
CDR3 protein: ASSRGGQEAF

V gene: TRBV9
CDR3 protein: ASSVMDSSGPEAF

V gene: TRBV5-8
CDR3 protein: ASSLRQRGYGYT

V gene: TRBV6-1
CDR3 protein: ASSEDAQGTGSGYT

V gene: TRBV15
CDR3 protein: ATSRDREGSTEAF

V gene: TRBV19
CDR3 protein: ASSGGVKGGTGELF

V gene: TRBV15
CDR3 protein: ATSRDPGSGANVLT

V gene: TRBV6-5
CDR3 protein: ASSFSGQGVYNEQF

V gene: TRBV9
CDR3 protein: ASSVLGRGMNTEAF

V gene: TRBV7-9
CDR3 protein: ASSPAPGSPNTEAF

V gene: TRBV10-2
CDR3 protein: ASSPDIGSTDTQY

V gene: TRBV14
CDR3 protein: ASSQGRATGYT

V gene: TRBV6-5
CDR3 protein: ASSYSREDTEAF